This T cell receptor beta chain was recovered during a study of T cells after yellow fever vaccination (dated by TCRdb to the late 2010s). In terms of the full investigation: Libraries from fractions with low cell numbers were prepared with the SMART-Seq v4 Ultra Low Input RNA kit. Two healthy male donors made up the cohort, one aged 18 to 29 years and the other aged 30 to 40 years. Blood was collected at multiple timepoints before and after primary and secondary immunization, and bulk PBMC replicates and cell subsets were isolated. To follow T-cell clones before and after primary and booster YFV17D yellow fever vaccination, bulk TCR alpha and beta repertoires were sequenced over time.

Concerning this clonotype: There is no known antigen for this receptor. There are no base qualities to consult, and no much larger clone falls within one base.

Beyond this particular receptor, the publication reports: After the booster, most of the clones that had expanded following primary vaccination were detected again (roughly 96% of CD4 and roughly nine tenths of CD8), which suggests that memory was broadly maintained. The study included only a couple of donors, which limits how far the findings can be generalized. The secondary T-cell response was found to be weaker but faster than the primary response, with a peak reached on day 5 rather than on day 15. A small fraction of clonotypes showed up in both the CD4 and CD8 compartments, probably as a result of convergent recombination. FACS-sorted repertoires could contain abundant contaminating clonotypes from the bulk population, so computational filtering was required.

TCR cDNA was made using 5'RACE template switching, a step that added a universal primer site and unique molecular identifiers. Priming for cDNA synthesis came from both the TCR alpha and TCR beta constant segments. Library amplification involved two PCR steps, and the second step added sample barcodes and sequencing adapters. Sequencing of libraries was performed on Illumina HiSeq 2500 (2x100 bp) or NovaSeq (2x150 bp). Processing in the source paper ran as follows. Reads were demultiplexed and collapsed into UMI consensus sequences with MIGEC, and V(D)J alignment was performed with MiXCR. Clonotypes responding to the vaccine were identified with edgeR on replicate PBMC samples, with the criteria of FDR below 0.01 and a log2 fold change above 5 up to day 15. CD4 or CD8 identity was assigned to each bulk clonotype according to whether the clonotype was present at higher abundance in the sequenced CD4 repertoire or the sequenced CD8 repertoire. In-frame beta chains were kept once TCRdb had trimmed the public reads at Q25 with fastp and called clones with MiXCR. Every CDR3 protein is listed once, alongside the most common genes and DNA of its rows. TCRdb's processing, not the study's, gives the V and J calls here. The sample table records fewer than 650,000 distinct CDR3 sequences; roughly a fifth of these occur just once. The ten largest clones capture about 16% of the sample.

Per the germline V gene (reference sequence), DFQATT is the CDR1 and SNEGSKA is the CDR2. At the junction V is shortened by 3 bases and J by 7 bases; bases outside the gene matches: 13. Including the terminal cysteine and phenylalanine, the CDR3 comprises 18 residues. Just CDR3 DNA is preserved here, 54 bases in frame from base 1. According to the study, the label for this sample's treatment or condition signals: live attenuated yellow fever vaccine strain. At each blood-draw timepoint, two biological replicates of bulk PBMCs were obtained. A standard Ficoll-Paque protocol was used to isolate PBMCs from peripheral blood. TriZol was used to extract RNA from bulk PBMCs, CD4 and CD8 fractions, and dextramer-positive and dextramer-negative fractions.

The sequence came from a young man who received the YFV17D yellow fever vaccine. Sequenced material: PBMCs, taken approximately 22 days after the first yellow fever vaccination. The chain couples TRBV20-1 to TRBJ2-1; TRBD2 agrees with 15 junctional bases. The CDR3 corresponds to CSARPGLAGGLIWNEQFF. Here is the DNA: TGCAGTGCTAGGCCCGGACTAGCGGGGGGGCTAATATGGAATGAGCAGTTCTTC.